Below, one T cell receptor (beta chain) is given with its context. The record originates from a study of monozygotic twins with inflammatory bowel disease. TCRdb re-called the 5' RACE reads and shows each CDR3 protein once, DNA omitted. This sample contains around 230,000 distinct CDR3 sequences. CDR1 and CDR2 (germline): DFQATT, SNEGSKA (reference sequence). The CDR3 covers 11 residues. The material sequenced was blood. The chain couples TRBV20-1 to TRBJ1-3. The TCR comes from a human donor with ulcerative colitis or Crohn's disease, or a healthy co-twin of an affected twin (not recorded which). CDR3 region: CSANLRHTIYF.